The following is a TCR beta chain sequence with its context. The antigen remains undetermined. Sequencing used immunoSEQ multiplex PCR; TCRdb keeps in-frame clones, though not all of them. The table records 150,000 or so clones, 90% of them present only once. The data are from a study of T cell responses to AZD1222 COVID-19 vaccine. Study-level information: Second-dose schedules of about 4 or about 12 weeks were combined. The study's findings and limits: At study baseline, merely six AZD1222 recipients were seropositive. The donors showed a predominance of white British ancestry and of females, with possible underestimation of clonal diversity. Close to half of spike-specific TCRs reportedly recognize unmutated variant regions.

Germline CDR1 MNHNS, CDR2 SASEGT. Trimming shortened V by 1 base and J by 0 bases, and 12 bases separated the two germline ends. The CDR3 consists of 16 residues. The J gene is TRBJ1-1, the V gene TRBV6-1; D unresolved. Sequences were derived from peripheral blood, sampled on day 0 of AZD1222 vaccination. The clonotype was recovered from an adult in good health. For the CDR3, the DNA is TGTGCCAGCAGTGAAGGAAGCCTGACTGTGAACACTGAAGCTTTCTTT. Translated, it gives CASSEGSLTVNTEAFF.